These 24 T cell receptor beta chains share one sample of origin, sequenced in a study of blood T cell repertoires in COVID-19. Measured with immunoSEQ multiplex PCR; TCRdb has only the in-frame clones, and not every one. This sample carries roughly 70,000 clones, 80% to 85% of them seen once, and the ten largest clones take 4.5% to 5.5%. What was sequenced was peripheral blood. All receptors derive from a woman aged 60-75 years with acute or convalescent COVID-19.

The chain combines TRBV19 with TRBJ1-2; weak D call: TRBD1 (5 bases). The CDR3 length is 14 residues. CDR1 is LNHDA, CDR2 SQIVND, per germline (reference sequence). V was pared by 2 bases and J by 8 bases, with 15 bases between. The CDR3 is CASSIPRGGHGYTF. CDR3 DNA sequence: TGTGCCAGTAGTATACCGAGGGGAGGGCACGGCTACACCTTC.

The chain recombines TRBV6-5 with TRBJ1-5; D uncertain. The CDR3 covers 15 residues. The germline V gene encodes CDR1 MNHEY and CDR2 SVGAGI. Deletions cut 0 bases from V and 0 bases from J, with 6 bases between. The CDR3 DNA reads as TGTGCCAGCAGTTACTCCCCCTATAGCAATCAGCCCCAGCATTTT. Translation gives CASSYSPYSNQPQHF.

The chain carries TRBV2 and TRBJ1-5; D is perhaps TRBD1 (5 bases). The CDR3 length is 14 residues. V lost 8 bases and J lost 1, with 12 bases in between. The germline V gene has CDR1 SNHLY and CDR2 FYNNEI. The CDR3 DNA follows: TGTGCCAGCCGAAGGGGTATCAGCAATCAGCCCCAGCATTTT. This sequence encodes CASRRGISNQPQHF.

V gene TRBV2 combines with J gene TRBJ1-5; no clear D gene. V lost 2 bases, J lost 0 bases, and 8 bases lay in between. Germline V lookup: CDR1 SNHLY, CDR2 FYNNEI. CDR3 length: 15 residues. Here the CDR3 DNA reads TGTGCCAGCAGTGAAAAACACCTTAGCAATCAGCCCCAGCATTTT. Protein product: CASSEKHLSNQPQHF.

The J gene is TRBJ2-1, the V gene TRBV6-5, with 7 bases lining up with TRBD1. The CDR3 has 14 amino acids. V gave up 6 bases and J gave up 9 bases; unmatched junction bases: 11. Germline CDR1 is MNHEY and CDR2 is SVGAGI. The CDR3 loop reads CASSLRQGPSEQFF. The CDR3 nucleotides are TGTGCCAGCAGCTTACGACAGGGCCCCAGTGAGCAGTTCTTC.

This clone occurred once. The chain joins TRBV10-3 to TRBJ1-1; D is unresolved. CDR1 and CDR2 (germline): ENHRY, SYGVKD. V gave up 0 bases and J gave up 4 bases, with 9 bases separating them. This CDR3 is 14 amino acids long. CDR3 nucleotides: TGTGCCATCAGTGAGTCGATGGCAACCACTGAAGCTTTCTTT. Translated: CAISESMATTEAFF.

The chain links TRBV6-1 to TRBJ1-1; D gene uncertain. Trimming shortened V by 4 bases and J by 4 bases, and 13 bases separated the two germline ends. The V gene's germline CDR1 is MNHNS and CDR2 SASEGT. The CDR3 has 14 residues. The CDR3 sequence: CASSVGKGGTEAFF. The CDR3 bases are TGTGCCAGCAGTGTCGGGAAGGGTGGCACTGAAGCTTTCTTT.

This clone showed up just once. V is TRBV30 and J is TRBJ1-5; 8 nucleotides match TRBD1. The junction had 6 bases not matched to a gene; V was cut back by 7 bases and J by 4 bases. CDR1 GTSNPN and CDR2 SVGIG come from the germline V gene (reference sequence). This CDR3 region has 13 residues. CDR3 residues: CASRTGRNQPQHF. The CDR3 DNA reads as TGTGCCTCCCGGACAGGGAGAAATCAGCCCCAGCATTTT.

The V gene is TRBV27, the J gene TRBJ2-7; D is perhaps TRBD1 (8 bases). The germline V and J ends were trimmed by 5 bases and 2 bases, with 16 bases remaining between them. Germline loops: CDR1 MNHEY, CDR2 SMNVEV (reference sequence). The CDR3 is 15 residues long. The CDR3 reads CASSQGAGGAYEQYF. The CDR3, as DNA: TGTGCCAGCAGTCAGGGGGCAGGGGGGGCCTACGAGCAGTACTTC.

V and J are TRBV19 and TRBJ1-5; 8 bases line up with TRBD1. The CDR3 is 16 amino acids. Losses at the gene ends were 3 bases for V and 2 bases for J; bases not matched to a gene: 6. Germline assignment: CDR1 LNHDA and CDR2 SQIVND (reference sequence). DNA of the CDR3: TGTGCCAGTAGTATTCAGGGGGCCTTTGGCAATCAGCCCCAGCATTTT. This encodes CASSIQGAFGNQPQHF.

The genes are TRBV12-5 and TRBJ2-4; no definite D call. The germline gives CDR1 LGHNT, CDR2 FRNRAP. The CDR3 is 15 residues long. Trimming stripped 0 bases from V and 5 bases from J, with 11 bases between. The chain's CDR3 is CASGLVLGPENIQYF. In DNA form, the CDR3 reads TGTGCTAGTGGTTTGGTACTTGGGCCGGAAAACATTCAGTACTTC.

V is TRBV19 and J is TRBJ2-2; TRBD2 is a possible D gene (6 bases). Germline V gene sequence: CDR1 LNHDA, CDR2 SQIVND (reference sequence). The CDR3 is 14 amino acids. V lost 6 bases and J lost 4, with 12 bases in between. The CDR3 DNA is TGTGCCAGTAGAATAAACGGGGGCACCGGGGAGCTGTTTTTT. Protein product: CASRINGGTGELFF.

Only one count was recorded for this clone. The chain uses TRBV5-4 and TRBJ1-3; D may be TRBD1 (5 bases). Germline CDR1 and CDR2: SGHNT and YYREEE (reference sequence). V gave up 5 bases and J gave up 2 bases, with 11 bases separating them. The CDR3 runs to 14 residues. The CDR3 reads CASRAGGAGNTIYF. The CDR3 DNA sequence: TGTGCCAGCAGGGCCGGGGGGGCTGGAAACACCATATATTTT.

The sample holds one count of this clone. The CDR3 region is CASSSLTYEQYF. CDR3 bases: TGTGCCAGCAGCTCGTTGACATACGAGCAGTACTTC. The V gene is TRBV3-1 (or the pseudogene TRBV3-2), the J gene TRBJ2-7; D is unresolved. The V gene's germline CDR1 is LGHDT and CDR2 YNNKEL (reference sequence). This CDR3 region has 12 residues. The V end lost 5 bases, the J end lost 4 bases, and 9 bases lay between the germline ends.

The chain recombines TRBV4-1 with TRBJ2-3; TRBD1 might be the D (6 bases). In germline, CDR1 is MGHRA, CDR2 YSYEKL. V was clipped by 0 bases and J by 1 base, with 11 bases between them. The CDR3 extends over 16 amino acids. The CDR3, as DNA: TGCGCCAGCAGCCAAGAAACAGGGTTGGGCACAGATACGCAGTATTTT. It encodes CASSQETGLGTDTQYF.

The chain combines TRBV12-3 or TRBV12-4 with TRBJ2-7; unclear D gene. This CDR3 has 13 amino acids. The ends were cut back, 3 bases at V and 0 bases at J, with 6 bases in the middle. In DNA, the CDR3 is TGTGCCAGCAGTTTGACACCCTCCTACGAGCAGTACTTC. This codes for CASSLTPSYEQYF.

The rearrangement uses TRBV4-1 and TRBJ1-5; 10 positions match TRBD1. The CDR3 spans 15 residues. Looked up from germline, CDR1 is MGHRA and CDR2 is YSYEKL. The V gene end was trimmed by 3 bases and the J gene end by 6 bases; junction bases not matched to a gene: 5. For the CDR3, the DNA is TGCGCCAGCAGCCATGACAGGGGGCTGAGTCAGCCCCAGCATTTT. Translating it yields CASSHDRGLSQPQHF.

The chain has TRBV5-1 and TRBJ2-7; D is perhaps TRBD2 (5 bases). This CDR3 is built from 13 residues. Germline V gene lookup returns CDR1 SGHRS and CDR2 YFSETQ. Trimming pared 2 bases from V and 2 bases from J, leaving 8 bases between. The CDR3 protein is CASSFSGTYEQYF. CDR3 in DNA: TGCGCCAGCAGCTTCTCCGGGACCTACGAGCAGTACTTC. Supplemented by reference TRBV5-1 and TRBJ2-7, the full variable domain reads KAGVTQTPRYLIKTRGQQVTLSCSPISGHRSVSWYQQTPGQGLQFLFEYFSETQRNKGNFPGRFSGRQFSNSRSEMNVSTLELGDSALYLCASSFSGTYEQYFGPGTRLTVT.

The rearrangement links TRBV7-2 to TRBJ1-1; weak D call: TRBD1 (6 bases). Germline loops: CDR1 SGHTA, CDR2 FQGNSA. V was pared by 5 bases and J by 10 bases, with 17 bases between. CDR3 size: 13 residues. The CDR3 nucleotides are TGTGCCAGCAGCCGGGTACCCGGGACAACAGCTTTCTTT. It codes for CASSRVPGTTAFF.

The V and J genes are TRBV5-1 and TRBJ1-2; the D gene is possibly TRBD1 (5 bases). The V gene lost 1 base and the J gene lost 5 bases, with 9 bases spanning the gap. The CDR3 is 13 residues long. CDR1 is SGHRS and CDR2 is YFSETQ in the germline V gene. The CDR3 nucleotides are TGCGCCAGCAGCTTGTTGGGGGGGTATGGCTACACCTTC. This codes for CASSLLGGYGYTF.

The chain uses TRBV7-7 and TRBJ1-2; no clear D. With 1 base removed from V and 8 bases from J, the gap between germline ends came to 8 bases. The germline V gene has CDR1 SSHAT and CDR2 FNYEAQ (reference sequence). This CDR3 region has 12 residues. Here the CDR3 DNA reads TGTGCCAGCAGCTTAGGGGAGTGGGGCTACACCTTC. Its translation is CASSLGEWGYTF.

This chain connects TRBV5-1 to TRBJ2-3; D remains unclear. This CDR3 has 15 amino acids. V lost 4 bases and J lost 2, with 14 bases in between. Germline CDR1 SGHRS, CDR2 YFSETQ. CDR3 nucleotides: TGCGCCAGCAGCCCTTCCGGTTCCTACACAGATACGCAGTATTTT. Translating it yields CASSPSGSYTDTQYF.

The rearrangement uses TRBV6-5 and TRBJ1-2; 10 bases map to TRBD1. The CDR3 has 15 residues. V gave up 2 bases and J gave up 8 bases; unmatched junction bases: 8. Germline V gene lookup returns CDR1 MNHEY and CDR2 SVGAGI. The CDR3 loop is CASSYTGTGVYGYTF. The CDR3 bases are TGTGCCAGCAGTTACACCGGGACAGGGGTGTACGGCTACACCTTC.

V is TRBV5-6 and J is TRBJ2-3, with TRBD2 identical over 8 bases. Germline V lookup: CDR1 SGHDT, CDR2 YYEEEE. This CDR3 spans 16 amino acids. With V trimmed by 3 bases and J by 5 bases, 11 bases remained unmatched. CDR3 sequence reads: CASSWIGGTSLDTQYF. CDR3 coding DNA: TGTGCCAGCAGCTGGATTGGCGGGACTAGTCTAGATACGCAGTATTTT.